The rows below give T cell receptor beta chains drawn from one sample of a study of shared T cell receptors in the human thymus. Using immunoSEQ multiplex PCR, the repertoire was profiled, and TCRdb retains in-frame clones only, with some absent. Seen here are about 660,000 clones, more than 70% observed once, and the top ten hold 0.0094%. This sample also belongs to another study, concerning human thymus T cells.

The material sequenced was thymocytes. The receptors stem from a boy under two years old with a congenital heart defect. Each CDR3 is given with its conserved first and last residue. A D gene is named only where the DNA matches it firmly. Clone size appears in some rows only: once, few, many, or a class for an expanded clone.

v_gene,d_gene,j_gene,abundance,len,CDR3nt,CDR3aa
TRBV5-8,-,TRBJ2-7,-,13,TGTGCCAGCAGCTTGTCAGGTGGCTACGAGCAGTACTTC,CASSLSGGYEQYF
TRBV4-3,-,TRBJ2-7,-,15,TGCGCCAGCAGCCAAGATCTGGGCAAGAACTACGAGCAGTACTTC,CASSQDLGKNYEQYF
TRBV19,-,TRBJ1-1,-,14,TGTGCCAGTAGTCCTCAGGGATTGTCCACTGAAGCTTTCTTT,CASSPQGLSTEAFF
TRBV27,-,TRBJ2-5,-,12,TGTGCCAGCAGTCCTACTGAGGAGACCCAGTACTTC,CASSPTEETQYF
TRBV6-5,TRBD1,TRBJ1-5,-,14,TGTGCCAGTGCAGGTACAGGGGAAAATCAGCCCCAGCATTTT,CASAGTGENQPQHF
TRBV4-1,-,TRBJ2-5,-,17,TGCGCCAGCAGCCAAGATCACCCCACGGTGACACAAGAGACCCAGTACTTC,CASSQDHPTVTQETQYF
TRBV5-6,TRBD1,TRBJ2-3,once,16,TGTGCCAGCAGCCCTGGGAGACAGGGAAATTCAGATACGCAGTATTTT,CASSPGRQGNSDTQYF
TRBV5-4,-,TRBJ2-2,-,11,TGTGCCAGCACCGCGGGCGGGGAGCTGTTTTTT,CASTAGGELFF
TRBV4-3,TRBD2,TRBJ2-1,-,16,TGCGCCAGCAGCCAAGTTAAGCGGGAGGGAGGATATGAGCAGTTCTTC,CASSQVKREGGYEQFF
TRBV14,-,TRBJ1-4,-,18,TGTGCCAGCAGCCAAGAACACCTGCCGCGGGTATTGGGTGAAAAACTGTTTTTT,CASSQEHLPRVLGEKLFF
TRBV6-6,-,TRBJ2-5,-,16,TGTGCCAGCAGTTACTTCCCCGGTGACAGACAAGAGACCCAGTACTTC,CASSYFPGDRQETQYF
TRBV9,TRBD2,TRBJ2-1,-,21,TGTGCCAGCAGCGTAGGGGGGACTAGCGGGAGGGGGCCATCGCCTCGCAATGAGCAGTTCTTC,CASSVGGTSGRGPSPRNEQFF
TRBV27,-,TRBJ2-3,-,14,TGTGCCAGCAGTTTAGCGGGAAGTACAGATACGCAGTATTTT,CASSLAGSTDTQYF
TRBV28,-,TRBJ1-2,-,13,TGTGCCAGCAGTTTGGGTCAGGTCTATGGCTACACCTTC,CASSLGQVYGYTF
TRBV12-5,-,TRBJ2-3,-,15,TGTGCTAGCGACAATCCAGGGGCTCCGGCAGATACGCAGTATTTT,CASDNPGAPADTQYF
TRBV7-8,TRBD2,TRBJ2-4,-,20,TGTGCCAGCAGCCCGTGGGGACTAGCGGGAGGGCCTAAGGGCAAAAACATTCAGTACTTC,CASSPWGLAGGPKGKNIQYF
TRBV15,-,TRBJ2-2,-,18,TGTGCCACCAGCAGAGTTTACAGGGAGGGACATTTTGCCGGGGAGCTGTTTTTT,CATSRVYREGHFAGELFF
TRBV9,-,TRBJ2-1,-,12,TGTGCCAGCAGCGTAAGAGACAATGAGCAGTTCTTC,CASSVRDNEQFF
TRBV21-1,-,TRBJ2-7,once,16,TGTGCCAGCAGCAGAGATACAGGGATCGGGTTCTACGAGCAGTACTTC,CASSRDTGIGFYEQYF
TRBV5-1,-,TRBJ1-3,-,16,TGCGCCAGCAGCTCCGGACGGGAGGGCTCTGGAAACACCATATATTTT,CASSSGREGSGNTIYF
TRBV6-6,-,TRBJ2-7,-,12,TGTGCCAGCAGCGAGAGGCGGTACGAGCAGTACTTC,CASSERRYEQYF
TRBV6-1,-,TRBJ1-6,-,15,TGTGCCAGCAGGGGGGGGGCAGGGGTGGGTTCACCCCTCCACTTT,CASRGGAGVGSPLHF
TRBV15,-,TRBJ2-7,-,14,TGTGCCACCAGCAGAAGGGTCGGGAGCTACGAGCAGTACTTC,CATSRRVGSYEQYF
TRBV6-6,TRBD1,TRBJ1-5,-,15,TGTGCCAGCAGTTGGGGACAGGCTAGCAATCAGCCCCAGCATTTT,CASSWGQASNQPQHF
TRBV4-3,TRBD2,TRBJ2-7,-,20,TGCGCCAGCAGCCAAGATCCTCCGGGACTAGCGGGCCCTACTACCTACGAGCAGTACTTC,CASSQDPPGLAGPTTYEQYF
TRBV25-1,TRBD1,TRBJ2-7,-,15,TGTGCCAGCAAGAAAGAGACAGGGGACCATTACGAGCAGTACTTC,CASKKETGDHYEQYF
TRBV4-1,TRBD1,TRBJ2-7,-,14,TGCGCCAGCAGCCCGGACAGGGACCCCAACGAGCAGTACTTC,CASSPDRDPNEQYF
TRBV6-6,-,TRBJ2-7,-,15,TGTGCCAGCAGTTACTCAGAGGGCGAAGTCTACGAGCAGTACTTC,CASSYSEGEVYEQYF
TRBV2,TRBD1,TRBJ1-2,-,15,TGTGCCAGCAGGGATCCGGGACAGGGGTACTATGGCTACACCTTC,CASRDPGQGYYGYTF
TRBV28,TRBD1,TRBJ1-1,-,15,TGTGCCAGCAGTTTAGGGGGACAGGGGGCCACTGAAGCTTTCTTT,CASSLGGQGATEAFF
TRBV30,TRBD2,TRBJ2-7,once,14,TGTGCCTGGTTGAGGGGACTACCCCCCTACGAGCAGTACTTC,CAWLRGLPPYEQYF
TRBV5-3,TRBD1,TRBJ1-1,-,15,TGTGCCTCCGCCCCCACACAGGGGGCGGGAACTGAAGCTTTCTTT,CASAPTQGAGTEAFF
TRBV9,-,TRBJ2-1,-,14,TGTGCCAGCAGCGTACCAGCCATTGGCGGCAGACAGTTCTTC,CASSVPAIGGRQFF
TRBV10-3,TRBD1,TRBJ1-1,-,13,TGTGCCATCAGTGGGTACAGGGGCCCTGAAGCTTTCTTT,CAISGYRGPEAFF
TRBV27,TRBD1,TRBJ1-2,-,15,TGTGCCAGCACCCCCTCGGAGGGGGCTGGCTATGGCTACACCTTC,CASTPSEGAGYGYTF
TRBV13,TRBD2,TRBJ2-1,-,17,TGTGCCAGCAGCCTTGGACTAGCGGGAAATTCGGACAATGAGCAGTTCTTC,CASSLGLAGNSDNEQFF
TRBV28,TRBD1,TRBJ1-6,-,17,TGTGCCAGCAGTTTAACCCGGACAGGGGTTAATAATTCACCCCTCCACTTT,CASSLTRTGVNNSPLHF
TRBV29-1,-,TRBJ2-1,-,11,TGCAGCGTTGACAGTTACAATGAGCAGTTCTTC,CSVDSYNEQFF
TRBV27,-,TRBJ2-7,-,13,TGTGCCAGCAGTTTACAGGGGTCCTACGAGCAGTACTTC,CASSLQGSYEQYF
TRBV28,TRBD2,TRBJ2-7,-,16,TGTGCCAGCAGTCCTCGAGCGGGAGAGTTCTTCTACGAGCAGTACTTC,CASSPRAGEFFYEQYF
TRBV30,TRBD2,TRBJ2-3,-,16,TGTGCCTGGAAAGGGACTAGCGGGGGGGCCGCAGATACGCAGTATTTT,CAWKGTSGGAADTQYF
TRBV9,-,TRBJ1-5,-,15,TGTGCCAGCAGCGTAGGGCCAGGGATCAATCAGCCCCAGCATTTT,CASSVGPGINQPQHF
TRBV25-1,TRBD1,TRBJ1-1,-,15,TGTGCCAGCAGGGACAGGGGAAAAAAAGGCACTGAAGCTTTCTTT,CASRDRGKKGTEAFF
TRBV5-1,-,TRBJ2-5,once,13,TGCGCCAGCAGCTCGGGGCTAGCGGAGACCCAGTACTTC,CASSSGLAETQYF
TRBV4-3,TRBD2,TRBJ2-7,-,17,TGCGCCAGCAGCCAAGGTCAGTTGGTCGGGAATCGGACTAGGCAGTACTTC,CASSQGQLVGNRTRQYF
TRBV4-1,-,TRBJ2-1,-,12,TGCGCCAGCAGCCAAGAACGGGAGAGGCAGTTCTTC,CASSQERERQFF
TRBV4-1,-,TRBJ1-6,-,13,TGCGCCAGCAGCCACCCGGTGAGCTCACCCCTCCACTTT,CASSHPVSSPLHF